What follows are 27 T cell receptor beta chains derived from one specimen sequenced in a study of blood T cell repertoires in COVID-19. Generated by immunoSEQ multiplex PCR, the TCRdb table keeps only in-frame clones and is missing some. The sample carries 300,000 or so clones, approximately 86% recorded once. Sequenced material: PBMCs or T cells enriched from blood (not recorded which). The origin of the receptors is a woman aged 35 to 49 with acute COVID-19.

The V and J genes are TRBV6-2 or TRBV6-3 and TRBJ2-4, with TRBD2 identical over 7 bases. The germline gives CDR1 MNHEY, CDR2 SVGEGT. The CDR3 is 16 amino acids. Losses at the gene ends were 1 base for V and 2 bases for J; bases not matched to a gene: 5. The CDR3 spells CASSYLAGAPKNIQYF. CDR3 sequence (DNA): TGTGCCAGCAGTTACTTGGCGGGAGCCCCCAAAAACATTCAGTACTTC.

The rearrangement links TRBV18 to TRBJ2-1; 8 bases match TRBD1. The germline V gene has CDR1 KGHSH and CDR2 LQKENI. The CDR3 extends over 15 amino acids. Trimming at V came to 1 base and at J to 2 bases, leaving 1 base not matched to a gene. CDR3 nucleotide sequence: TGTGCCAGCTCACCACGGGACAGGACCTACAATGAGCAGTTCTTC. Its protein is CASSPRDRTYNEQFF.

In nucleotides, the CDR3 is TGTGCCAGCAGTTTATTGCCGACAGGGTCTCATGAGCAGTACTTC. This encodes CASSLLPTGSHEQYF. The V call is TRBV28, the J call TRBJ2-7, with 7 nucleotides matching TRBD1. The CDR3 has 15 amino acids. Per the germline V gene, CDR1 is MDHEN and CDR2 is SYDVKM. The J segment lost 7 bases and the V segment lost 1 base, leaving 10 bases of the junction unmatched.

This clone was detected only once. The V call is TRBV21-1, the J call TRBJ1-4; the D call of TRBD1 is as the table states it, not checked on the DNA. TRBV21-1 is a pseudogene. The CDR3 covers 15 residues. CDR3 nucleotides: TGTGCCAGCAGACCCGACAGCAATACTAATGAAAAACTGTTTTTT. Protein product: CASRPDSNTNEKLFF.

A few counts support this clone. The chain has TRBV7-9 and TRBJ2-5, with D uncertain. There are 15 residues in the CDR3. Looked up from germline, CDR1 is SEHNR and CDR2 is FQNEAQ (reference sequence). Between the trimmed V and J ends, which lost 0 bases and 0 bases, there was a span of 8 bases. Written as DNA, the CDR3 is TGTGCCAGCAGCTTAGCGACTTCGTACCAAGAGACCCAGTACTTC. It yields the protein CASSLATSYQETQYF.

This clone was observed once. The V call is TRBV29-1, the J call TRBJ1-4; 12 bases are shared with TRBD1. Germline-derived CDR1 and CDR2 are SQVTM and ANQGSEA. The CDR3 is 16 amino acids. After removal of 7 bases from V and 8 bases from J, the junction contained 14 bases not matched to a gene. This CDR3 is CSGGTGGAGSEEKLFF. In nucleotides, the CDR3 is TGCAGCGGGGGGACAGGGGGCGCAGGGAGTGAGGAAAAACTGTTTTTT.

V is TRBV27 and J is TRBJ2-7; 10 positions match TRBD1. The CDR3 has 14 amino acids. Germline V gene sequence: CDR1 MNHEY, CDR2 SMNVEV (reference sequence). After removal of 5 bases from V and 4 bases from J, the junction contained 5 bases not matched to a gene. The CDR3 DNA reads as TGTGCCAGCAGTCTCTGGACAGGGGGATACGAGCAGTACTTC. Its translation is CASSLWTGGYEQYF.

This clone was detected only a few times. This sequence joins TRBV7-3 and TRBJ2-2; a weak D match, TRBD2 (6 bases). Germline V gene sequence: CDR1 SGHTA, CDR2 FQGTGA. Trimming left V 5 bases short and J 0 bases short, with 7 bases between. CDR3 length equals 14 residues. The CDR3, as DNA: TGTGCCAGCAGCCGGGAGACGAACACCGGGGAGCTGTTTTTT. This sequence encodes CASSRETNTGELFF.

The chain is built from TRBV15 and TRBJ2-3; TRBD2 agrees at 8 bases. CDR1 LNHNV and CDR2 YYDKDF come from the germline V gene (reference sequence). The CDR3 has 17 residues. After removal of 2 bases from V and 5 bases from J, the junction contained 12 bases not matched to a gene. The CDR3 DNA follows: TGTGCCACCAGCAGAAAGATCACCGGGAGGGAGGTAGATACGCAGTATTTT. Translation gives CATSRKITGREVDTQYF.

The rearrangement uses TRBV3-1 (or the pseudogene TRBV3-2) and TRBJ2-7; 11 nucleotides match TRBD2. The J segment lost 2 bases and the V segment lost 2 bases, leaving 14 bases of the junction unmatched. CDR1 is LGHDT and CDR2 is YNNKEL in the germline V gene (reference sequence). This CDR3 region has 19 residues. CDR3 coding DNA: TGTGCCAGCAGCCAACTATATCCAGGAAATAGCGGGGGGGCCTACGAGCAGTACTTC. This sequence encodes CASSQLYPGNSGGAYEQYF.

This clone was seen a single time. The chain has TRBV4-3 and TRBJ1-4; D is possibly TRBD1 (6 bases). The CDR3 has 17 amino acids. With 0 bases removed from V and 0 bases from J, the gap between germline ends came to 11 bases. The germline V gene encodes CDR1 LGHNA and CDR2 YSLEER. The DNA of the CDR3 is TGCGCCAGCAGCCAAGATCCACAGGGTACAACTAATGAAAAACTGTTTTTT. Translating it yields CASSQDPQGTTNEKLFF.

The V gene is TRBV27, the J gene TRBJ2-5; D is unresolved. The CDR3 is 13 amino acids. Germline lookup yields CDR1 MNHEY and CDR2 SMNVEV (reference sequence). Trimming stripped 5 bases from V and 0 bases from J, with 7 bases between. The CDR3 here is CASSPVYQETQYF. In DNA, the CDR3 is TGTGCCAGCAGTCCCGTGTACCAAGAGACCCAGTACTTC.

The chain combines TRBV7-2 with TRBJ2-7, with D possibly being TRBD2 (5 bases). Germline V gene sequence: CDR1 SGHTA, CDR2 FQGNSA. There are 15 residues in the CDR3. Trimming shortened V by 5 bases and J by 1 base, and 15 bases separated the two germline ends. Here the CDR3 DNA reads TGTGCCAGCAGCGTAGTTGGTAGCGAGTCCTACGAGCAGTACTTC. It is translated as CASSVVGSESYEQYF.

CDR3 in DNA: TGCGCCAGCAGCCGCAGGGTATATGACACTGAAGCTTTCTTT. This sequence encodes CASSRRVYDTEAFF. The chain has TRBV5-1 and TRBJ1-1; tentatively, D is TRBD1 (5 bases). The ends were cut back, 4 bases at V and 3 bases at J, with 13 bases in the middle. This CDR3 is built from 14 residues. Germline CDR1 SGHRS, CDR2 YFSETQ.

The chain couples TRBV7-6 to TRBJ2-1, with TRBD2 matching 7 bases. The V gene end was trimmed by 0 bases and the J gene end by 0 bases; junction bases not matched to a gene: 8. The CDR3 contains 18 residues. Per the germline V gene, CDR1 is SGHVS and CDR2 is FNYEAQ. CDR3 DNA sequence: TGTGCCAGCAGCTTAGCGCCGGGAGGACAAGTCTCCTACAATGAGCAGTTCTTC. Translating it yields CASSLAPGGQVSYNEQFF.

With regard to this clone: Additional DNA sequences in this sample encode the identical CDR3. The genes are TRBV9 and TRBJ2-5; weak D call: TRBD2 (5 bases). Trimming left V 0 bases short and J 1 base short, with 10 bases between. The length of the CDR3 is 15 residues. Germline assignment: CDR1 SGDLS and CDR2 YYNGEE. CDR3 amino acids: CASSVGGAAQETQYF. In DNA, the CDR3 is TGTGCCAGCAGCGTAGGGGGAGCGGCCCAAGAGACCCAGTACTTC.

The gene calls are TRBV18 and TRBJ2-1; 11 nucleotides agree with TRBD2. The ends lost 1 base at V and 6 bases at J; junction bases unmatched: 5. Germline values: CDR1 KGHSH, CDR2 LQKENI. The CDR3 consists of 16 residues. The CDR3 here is CASSPRVTSGSNEQFF. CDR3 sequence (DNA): TGTGCCAGCTCACCACGGGTCACTAGCGGGAGCAATGAGCAGTTCTTC.

The CDR3 region has the DNA TGTGCCAGCAGTGAAGTGGTTCTAGCTTCAGATACGCAGTATTTT. This sequence encodes CASSEVVLASDTQYF. The rearrangement uses TRBV6-1 and TRBJ2-3; tentatively, D is TRBD2 (5 bases). Germline-derived CDR1 and CDR2 are MNHNS and SASEGT. The V and J ends lost 1 base and 4 bases respectively, with 12 bases between them. The CDR3 spans 15 residues.

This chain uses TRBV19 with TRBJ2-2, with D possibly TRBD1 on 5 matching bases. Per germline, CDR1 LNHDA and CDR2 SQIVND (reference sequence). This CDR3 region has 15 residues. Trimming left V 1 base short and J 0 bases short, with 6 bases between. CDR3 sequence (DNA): TGTGCCAGTAGTATAGGGGGCACGAACACCGGGGAGCTGTTTTTT. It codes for CASSIGGTNTGELFF.

In DNA, the CDR3 is TGCGCCAGCAGCTTGTCCCCATCGAACACTGAAGCTTTCTTT. Its translation: CASSLSPSNTEAFF. This sequence joins TRBV5-1 and TRBJ1-1, with D uncertain. Between the trimmed V and J ends, which lost 1 base and 1 base, there was a span of 8 bases. The CDR3 spans 14 residues. Germline V lookup: CDR1 SGHRS, CDR2 YFSETQ. The full variable domain, with the rest looked up from reference TRBV5-1 and TRBJ1-1, is KAGVTQTPRYLIKTRGQQVTLSCSPISGHRSVSWYQQTPGQGLQFLFEYFSETQRNKGNFPGRFSGRQFSNSRSEMNVSTLELGDSALYLCASSLSPSNTEAFFGQGTRLTVV.

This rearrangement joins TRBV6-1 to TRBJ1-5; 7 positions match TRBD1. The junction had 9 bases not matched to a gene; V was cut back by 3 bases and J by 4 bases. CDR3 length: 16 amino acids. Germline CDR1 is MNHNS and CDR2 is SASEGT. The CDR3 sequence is CASSDPSTGTNQPQHF. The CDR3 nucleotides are TGTGCCAGCAGTGATCCCTCGACAGGGACAAATCAGCCCCAGCATTTT.

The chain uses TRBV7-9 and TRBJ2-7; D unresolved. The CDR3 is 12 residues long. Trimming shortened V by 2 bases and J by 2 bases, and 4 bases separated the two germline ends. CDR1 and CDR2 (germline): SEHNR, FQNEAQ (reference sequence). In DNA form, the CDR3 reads TGTGCCAGCAGCTTAAGCACCTACGAGCAGTACTTC. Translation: CASSLSTYEQYF.

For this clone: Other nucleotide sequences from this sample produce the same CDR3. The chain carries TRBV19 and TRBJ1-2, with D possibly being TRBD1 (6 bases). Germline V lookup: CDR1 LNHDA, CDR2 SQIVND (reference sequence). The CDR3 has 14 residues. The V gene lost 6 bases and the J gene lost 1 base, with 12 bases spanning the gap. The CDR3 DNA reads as TGTGCCAGTAGCACCCGGACAGATAACTATGGCTACACCTTC. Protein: CASSTRTDNYGYTF.

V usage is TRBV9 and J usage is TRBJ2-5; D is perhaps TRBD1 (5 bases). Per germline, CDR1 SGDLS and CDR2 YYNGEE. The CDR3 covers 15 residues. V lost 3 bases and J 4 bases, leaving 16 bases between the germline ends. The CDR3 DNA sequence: TGTGCCAGCAGCGCTCAGGGTGGGGTTGGAGAGACCCAGTACTTC. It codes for CASSAQGGVGETQYF.

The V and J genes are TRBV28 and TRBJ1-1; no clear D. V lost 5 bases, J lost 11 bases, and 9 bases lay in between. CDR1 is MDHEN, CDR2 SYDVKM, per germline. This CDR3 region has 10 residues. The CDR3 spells CASSAAGAFF. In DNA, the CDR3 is TGTGCCAGCAGTGCAGCCGGGGCTTTCTTT.

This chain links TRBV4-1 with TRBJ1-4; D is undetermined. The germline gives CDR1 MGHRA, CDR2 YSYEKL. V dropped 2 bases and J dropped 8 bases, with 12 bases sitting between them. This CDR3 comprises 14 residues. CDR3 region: CASSQSGVGEKLFF. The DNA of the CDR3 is TGCGCCAGCAGCCAAAGCGGGGTTGGGGAAAAACTGTTTTTT.

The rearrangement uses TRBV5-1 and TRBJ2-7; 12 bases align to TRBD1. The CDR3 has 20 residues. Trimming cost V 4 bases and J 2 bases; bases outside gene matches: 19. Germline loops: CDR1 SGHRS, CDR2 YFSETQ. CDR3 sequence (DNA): TGCGCCAGCAGCCCCGAGGGGACAGGGGGCCTCATAATGGGGGCCTACGAGCAGTACTTC. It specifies CASSPEGTGGLIMGAYEQYF. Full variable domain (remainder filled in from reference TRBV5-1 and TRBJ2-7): KAGVTQTPRYLIKTRGQQVTLSCSPISGHRSVSWYQQTPGQGLQFLFEYFSETQRNKGNFPGRFSGRQFSNSRSEMNVSTLELGDSALYLCASSPEGTGGLIMGAYEQYFGPGTRLTVT.